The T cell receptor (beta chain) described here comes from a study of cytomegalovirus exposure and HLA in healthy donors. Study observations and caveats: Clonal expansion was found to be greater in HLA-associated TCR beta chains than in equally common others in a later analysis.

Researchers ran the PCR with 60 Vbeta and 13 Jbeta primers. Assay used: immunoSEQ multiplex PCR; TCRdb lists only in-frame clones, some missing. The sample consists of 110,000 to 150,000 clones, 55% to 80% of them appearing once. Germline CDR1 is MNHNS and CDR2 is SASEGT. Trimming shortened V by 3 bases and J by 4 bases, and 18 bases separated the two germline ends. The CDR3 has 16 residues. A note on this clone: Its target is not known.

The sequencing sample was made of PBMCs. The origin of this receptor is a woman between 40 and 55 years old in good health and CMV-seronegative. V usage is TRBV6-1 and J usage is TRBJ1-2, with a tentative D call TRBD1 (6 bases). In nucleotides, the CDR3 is TGTGCCAGCAGTGACAGGGGCCCCACTTACTTCTATGGCTACACCTTC. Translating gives CASSDRGPTYFYGYTF.